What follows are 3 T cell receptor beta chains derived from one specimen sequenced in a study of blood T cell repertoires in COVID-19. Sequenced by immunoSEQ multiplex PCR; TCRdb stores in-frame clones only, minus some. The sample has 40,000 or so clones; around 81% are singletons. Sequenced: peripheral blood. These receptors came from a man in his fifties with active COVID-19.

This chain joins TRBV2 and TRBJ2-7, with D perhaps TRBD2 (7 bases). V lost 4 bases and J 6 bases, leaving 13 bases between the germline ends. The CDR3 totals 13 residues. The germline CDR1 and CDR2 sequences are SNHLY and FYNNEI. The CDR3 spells CASSGVGGGEQYF. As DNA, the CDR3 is TGTGCCAGCAGTGGAGTAGGGGGGGGCGAGCAGTACTTC.

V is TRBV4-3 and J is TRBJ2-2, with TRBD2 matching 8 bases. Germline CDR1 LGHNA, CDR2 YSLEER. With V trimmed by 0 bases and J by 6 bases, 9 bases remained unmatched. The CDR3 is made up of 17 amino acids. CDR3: CASSQDNSGGPAGELFF. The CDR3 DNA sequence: TGCGCCAGCAGCCAAGATAATTCGGGGGGGCCCGCCGGGGAGCTGTTTTTT.

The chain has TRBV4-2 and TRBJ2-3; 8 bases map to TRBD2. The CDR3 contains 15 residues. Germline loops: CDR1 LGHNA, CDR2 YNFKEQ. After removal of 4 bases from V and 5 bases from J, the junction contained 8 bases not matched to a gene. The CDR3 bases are TGTGCCAGCAGCCCCGCCGCCGGGACTAGAGATACGCAGTATTTT. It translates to CASSPAAGTRDTQYF.